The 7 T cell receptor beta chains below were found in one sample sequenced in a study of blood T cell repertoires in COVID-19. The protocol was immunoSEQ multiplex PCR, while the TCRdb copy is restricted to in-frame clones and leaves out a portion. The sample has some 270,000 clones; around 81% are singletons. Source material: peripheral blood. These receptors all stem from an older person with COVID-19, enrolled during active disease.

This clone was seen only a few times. CDR3 protein: CAFSSGRGNNEQFF. Written as DNA, the CDR3 is TGTGCCTTTAGTAGCGGGAGGGGAAACAATGAGCAGTTCTTC. The V and J genes are TRBV30 and TRBJ2-1; 11 nucleotides agree with TRBD2. CDR3 length: 14 amino acids. V was pared by 7 bases and J by 5 bases, with 7 bases of the junction left unmatched. Germline lookup yields CDR1 GTSNPN and CDR2 SVGIG (reference sequence). The entire variable domain, with the rest obtained from reference TRBV30 and TRBJ2-1, is as follows: SQTIHQWPATLVQPVGSPLSLECTVEGTSNPNLYWYRQAAGRGLQLLFYSVGIGQISSEVPQNLSASRPQDRQFILSSKKLLLSDSGFYLCAFSSGRGNNEQFFGPGTRLTVL.

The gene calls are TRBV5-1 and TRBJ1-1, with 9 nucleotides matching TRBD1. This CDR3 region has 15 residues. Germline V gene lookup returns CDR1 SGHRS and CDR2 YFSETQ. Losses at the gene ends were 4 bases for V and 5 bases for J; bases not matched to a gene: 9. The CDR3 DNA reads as TGCGCCAGCAGCCTAACAGGGGGCGCGGAAACTGAAGCTTTCTTT. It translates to CASSLTGGAETEAFF. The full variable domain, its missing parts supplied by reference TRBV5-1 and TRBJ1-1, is KAGVTQTPRYLIKTRGQQVTLSCSPISGHRSVSWYQQTPGQGLQFLFEYFSETQRNKGNFPGRFSGRQFSNSRSEMNVSTLELGDSALYLCASSLTGGAETEAFFGQGTRLTVV.

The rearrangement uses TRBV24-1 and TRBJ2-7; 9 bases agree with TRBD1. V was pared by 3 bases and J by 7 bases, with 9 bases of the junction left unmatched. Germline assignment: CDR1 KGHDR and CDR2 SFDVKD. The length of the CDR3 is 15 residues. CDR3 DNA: TGTGCCACCAGTGATACCCGGGACAGGGTGAGGGAGCAGTACTTC. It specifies CATSDTRDRVREQYF.

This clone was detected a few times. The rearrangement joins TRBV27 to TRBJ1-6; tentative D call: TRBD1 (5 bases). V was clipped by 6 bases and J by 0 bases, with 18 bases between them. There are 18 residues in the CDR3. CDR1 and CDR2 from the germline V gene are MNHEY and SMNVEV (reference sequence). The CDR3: CASRRRGAGSSYNSPLHF. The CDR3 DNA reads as TGTGCCAGCAGACGGCGTGGGGCAGGTAGCTCCTATAATTCACCCCTCCACTTT.

The CDR3 bases are TGTGCCAGCACGGCCCTAACAGGAGAGACCCAGTACTTC. Translated: CASTALTGETQYF. The chain employs TRBV2 and TRBJ2-5, with D possibly matching TRBD1 (5 bases). The CDR3 consists of 13 residues. V was trimmed by 7 bases and J by 4 bases, leaving 13 bases between them. Germline values: CDR1 SNHLY, CDR2 FYNNEI.

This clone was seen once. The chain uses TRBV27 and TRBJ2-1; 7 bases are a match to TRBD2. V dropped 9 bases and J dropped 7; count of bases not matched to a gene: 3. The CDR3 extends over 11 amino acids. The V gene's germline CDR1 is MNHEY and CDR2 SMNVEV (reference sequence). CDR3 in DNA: TGTGCCAGGGTGGGGGGGAATGAGCAGTTCTTC. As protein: CARVGGNEQFF.

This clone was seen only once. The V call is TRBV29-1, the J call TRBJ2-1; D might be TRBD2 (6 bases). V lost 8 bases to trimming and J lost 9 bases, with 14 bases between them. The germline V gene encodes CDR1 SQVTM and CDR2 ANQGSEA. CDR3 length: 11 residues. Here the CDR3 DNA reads TGCAGCACATATCTAGCGACTGAGCAGTTCTTC. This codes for CSTYLATEQFF.